A single sample is the source of the 25 T cell receptor beta chains below, sequenced in a study of beta chain features in type 1 diabetes. The whole isolated RNA underwent reverse transcription, so sequencing captured expressed TCRB transcripts. Assay: immunoSEQ multiplex PCR; the TCRdb copy retains only in-frame clones and omits some. The sample gives roughly 300,000 clones, approximately 14% of which show up once; around 7% is in the top ten. Source material: central memory CD4+ T cells from blood. These receptors were collected from a young man in good health.

The CDR3 loop is CASSLDGASYQPQHF. The CDR3 coding sequence is TGTGCCAGCAGCTTGGATGGAGCCAGTTATCAGCCCCAGCATTTT. This rearrangement joins TRBV5-5 to TRBJ1-5; D gene uncertain. The CDR3 is made up of 15 amino acids. Germline V gene data show CDR1 as SGHKS and CDR2 as YYEKEE (reference sequence). V was clipped by 0 bases and J by 5 bases, with 12 bases between them.

This clone was observed a handful of times. The V gene is TRBV6-5, the J gene TRBJ2-5, with TRBD2 identical over 7 bases. V shed 5 bases and J 3 bases; nucleotides not matched to a gene: 6. The length of the CDR3 is 14 residues. The germline V gene has CDR1 MNHEY and CDR2 SVGAGI. CDR3 sequence (DNA): TGTGCCAGCAGTGAAGTGGGGGGGAAAGAGACCCAGTACTTC. This codes for CASSEVGGKETQYF.

This clone was observed a handful of times. The chain combines TRBV11-1 with TRBJ2-5; 11 bases agree with TRBD2. Germline CDR1 is SGHAT and CDR2 is FQDESV (reference sequence). V was clipped by 5 bases and J by 4 bases; unmatched bases: 9. CDR3 size: 16 residues. CDR3 sequence (DNA): TGTGCCAGCAGCCGCAATCTAGCGGGAGGAAGAGAGACCCAGTACTTC. Protein product: CASSRNLAGGRETQYF.

This clone was found a few times. This sequence joins TRBV27 and TRBJ1-1; D is unresolved. The CDR3 runs to 14 residues. The V end was cut by 3 bases, the J end by 1 base, with 9 bases between. Germline CDR1 is MNHEY and CDR2 is SMNVEV (reference sequence). CDR3 coding DNA: TGTGCCAGCAGTTTGGAGGGCTGGAACACTGAAGCTTTCTTT. This translates into CASSLEGWNTEAFF.

This chain uses TRBV6-5 with TRBJ2-2; TRBD2 agrees at 10 bases. Germline loops: CDR1 MNHEY, CDR2 SVGAGI. CDR3 length equals 15 residues. V trimming: 6 bases; J trimming: 5 bases; junction bases outside the gene matches: 6. CDR3 in DNA: TGTGCCAGCAGACAAGCGGGAGGGAGGACCGGGGAGCTGTTTTTT. Translating gives CASRQAGGRTGELFF.

The rearrangement joins TRBV5-6 to TRBJ2-5; D perhaps matches TRBD1 (5 bases). The germline gives CDR1 SGHDT, CDR2 YYEEEE. The CDR3 runs 14 residues. Trimming took off 0 bases at V and 2 bases at J, with 8 bases between the two ends. CDR3 in DNA: TGTGCCAGCAGCTTGGCAGGGCAACAAGAGACCCAGTACTTC. Translating gives CASSLAGQQETQYF.

This clone was detected only a few times. The chain has TRBV6-4 and TRBJ2-1, with TRBD2 identical over 8 bases. Trimming took 6 bases from V and 9 from J; bases not matched to a gene: 7. This CDR3 is built from 13 residues. Germline V gene lookup returns CDR1 MRHNA and CDR2 SNTAGT. Here the CDR3 DNA reads TGTGCCAGCAGCCCGACTAGCGATCGTGAGCAGTTCTTC. Translating gives CASSPTSDREQFF.

This clone was seen only a few times. This sample also contains other DNA sequences that code for the same CDR3. V and J are TRBV18 and TRBJ2-3, with D perhaps TRBD1 (6 bases). CDR1 is KGHSH and CDR2 is LQKENI in the germline V gene. The CDR3 is made up of 15 amino acids. With 3 bases removed from V and 3 bases from J, the gap between germline ends came to 13 bases. CDR3: CASSPSGQSTDTQYF. DNA for the CDR3: TGTGCCAGCTCACCTTCTGGACAGTCAACAGATACGCAGTATTTT. Full variable domain (missing parts from reference TRBV18 and TRBJ2-3): NAGVMQNPRHLVRRRGQEARLRCSPMKGHSHVYWYRQLPEEGLKFMVYLQKENIIDESGMPKERFSAEFPKEGPSILRIQQVVRGDSAAYFCASSPSGQSTDTQYFGPGTRLTVL.

At least ten counts were recorded for this clone. Written as DNA, the CDR3 is TGTGCCAGCAGCCTACTAGATGCAGATACGCAGTATTTT. Protein: CASSLLDADTQYF. The chain uses TRBV2 and TRBJ2-3; the D gene is possibly TRBD2 (5 bases). Trimming took off 6 bases at V and 4 bases at J, with 11 bases between the two ends. Germline CDR1 reads SNHLY; CDR2 reads FYNNEI. The CDR3 is made up of 13 amino acids.

This chain connects TRBV27 to TRBJ2-1; TRBD2 matches 9 bases. Germline V CDR1 and CDR2: MNHEY, SMNVEV (reference sequence). CDR3 size: 15 residues. Trimming cost V 5 bases and J 10 bases; bases outside gene matches: 12. As DNA, the CDR3 is TGTGCCAGCAGTCTTAGCGGGAGAGTAGAGGGCGAGCAGTTCTTC. Protein sequence: CASSLSGRVEGEQFF.

There are many counts of this clone. The chain joins TRBV18 to TRBJ2-7; D remains ambiguous. Germline V CDR1 and CDR2: KGHSH, LQKENI. Trimming shortened V by 8 bases and J by 2 bases, and 13 bases separated the two germline ends. The CDR3 length is 13 residues. The CDR3 DNA is TGTGCCAGCCGAACCGACGGCGCCTACGAGCAGTACGTC. It specifies CASRTDGAYEQYV.

This clone was counted only a few times. This sequence joins TRBV18 and TRBJ2-5, with 9 bases lining up with TRBD2. Germline assignment: CDR1 KGHSH and CDR2 LQKENI. The V segment lost 5 bases and the J segment 2 bases; nucleotides outside the gene matches: 12. The CDR3 runs 17 residues. In DNA form, the CDR3 reads TGTGCCAGCTCAACCAGAAGAGCGGGAGGTGATCAAGAGACCCAGTACTTC. This codes for CASSTRRAGGDQETQYF.

The chain carries TRBV6-1 and TRBJ2-5; D not resolved. Per the germline V gene, CDR1 is MNHNS and CDR2 is SASEGT. Trimming stripped 6 bases from V and 4 bases from J, with 9 bases between. The CDR3 sequence is 12 residues long. CDR3 nucleotide sequence: TGTGCCAGCAGGGGCTTCTTAGAGACCCAGTACTTC. It translates to CASRGFLETQYF.

This chain connects TRBV7-2 to TRBJ1-2; D ambiguous. Germline V gene lookup returns CDR1 SGHTA and CDR2 FQGNSA. This CDR3 is built from 14 residues. The V and J ends lost 4 bases and 3 bases respectively, with 12 bases between them. CDR3 in amino acids: CASSSNGGHYGYTF. The CDR3 coding sequence is TGTGCCAGCAGCTCTAACGGCGGTCACTATGGCTACACCTTC.

V and J are TRBV7-5 and TRBJ2-1; the tabulated D call, TRBD1, remains unverified against the DNA. TRBV7-5 is a documented pseudogene. This CDR3 region has 13 residues. This chain's CDR3 is CARSLTAIREQFF. The CDR3 nucleotides read TGTGCCAGAAGCTTAACAGCCATCCGAGAGCAGTTCTTC.

V usage is TRBV11-2 and J usage is TRBJ2-1; D may be TRBD1 (6 bases). CDR3 size: 13 residues. Trimming left V 4 bases short and J 9 bases short, with 13 bases between. CDR1 is SGHAT and CDR2 is FQNNGV in the germline V gene. The CDR3 DNA is TGTGCCAGCAGCTCGGACAGAGGTGGTGAGCAGTTCTTC. This translates into CASSSDRGGEQFF.

To note about this clone: This sample includes further DNA sequences coding for the same CDR3. The CDR3 nucleotides read TGTGCCAGCAGTGGCCGGGGCTATGGCTACACCTTC. This gives the protein CASSGRGYGYTF. The chain couples TRBV9 to TRBJ1-2; no clear D. This CDR3 contains 12 residues. Trimming pared 5 bases from V and 4 bases from J, leaving 9 bases between. The germline V gene encodes CDR1 SGDLS and CDR2 YYNGEE. Full variable domain (rest looked up from reference TRBV9 and TRBJ1-2): DSGVTQTPKHLITATGQRVTLRCSPRSGDLSVYWYQQSLDQGLQFLIQYYNGEERAKGNILERFSAQQFPDLHSELNLSSLELGDSALYFCASSGRGYGYTFGSGTRLTVV.

This clone was found a few times. This chain links TRBV9 with TRBJ1-2; 7 nucleotides align to TRBD1. V gave up 3 bases and J gave up 4 bases; unmatched junction bases: 6. This CDR3 contains 14 residues. CDR1 and CDR2 (germline): SGDLS, YYNGEE. This chain's CDR3 is CASSGRGSIYGYTF. CDR3 sequence (DNA): TGTGCCAGCAGCGGCAGGGGGAGTATCTATGGCTACACCTTC.

This clone was seen only a few times. The rearrangement uses TRBV11-3 and TRBJ2-5, with D hard to call. V lost 3 bases, J lost 3 bases, and 5 bases lay in between. The CDR3 covers 12 residues. Germline CDR1 SGHNT, CDR2 YENEEA. The CDR3 sequence is CASSFNEETQYF. The CDR3 DNA sequence: TGTGCCAGCAGCTTCAACGAAGAGACCCAGTACTTC. The complete variable domain, with remaining parts taken from reference TRBV11-3 and TRBJ2-5, reads EAGVVQSPRYKIIEKKQPVAFWCNPISGHNTLYWYLQNLGQGPELLIRYENEEAVDDSQLPKDRFSAERLKGVDSTLKIQPAELGDSAVYLCASSFNEETQYFGPGTRLLVL.

The chain uses TRBV30 and TRBJ1-2; possibly TRBD1 for D (5 bases). Trimming stripped 3 bases from V and 7 bases from J, with 18 bases between. From germline, CDR1 is GTSNPN and CDR2 SVGIG (reference sequence). This CDR3 region has 14 residues. Here the CDR3 DNA reads TGTGCCTGGAGCGACGACAGTGGGGAAGGTGGCTACACCTTC. As protein: CAWSDDSGEGGYTF.

This clone has only a few counts. The rearrangement joins TRBV29-1 to TRBJ2-5; 10 nucleotides match TRBD1. This CDR3 is built from 13 residues. The J segment lost 5 bases and the V segment lost 7 bases, leaving 7 bases of the junction unmatched. Germline lookup yields CDR1 SQVTM and CDR2 ANQGSEA. DNA for the CDR3: TGCAGCGCTAGACAGGGGGCGGGGGAGACCCAGTACTTC. It encodes CSARQGAGETQYF.

The V gene is TRBV6-1, the J gene TRBJ2-3; TRBD1 is a possible D gene (6 bases). V was trimmed by 1 base and J by 0 bases, leaving 14 bases between them. There are 17 residues in the CDR3. Germline V gene sequence: CDR1 MNHNS, CDR2 SASEGT. CDR3 sequence reads: CASSEGVVQGSTDTQYF. Here the CDR3 DNA reads TGTGCCAGCAGTGAAGGGGTGGTGCAGGGGAGCACAGATACGCAGTATTTT.

Many counts were recorded for this clone. The V call is TRBV10-3, the J call TRBJ2-2; 10 positions match TRBD2. Germline CDR1 is ENHRY and CDR2 is SYGVKD. This CDR3 spans 14 amino acids. V was pared by 11 bases and J by 5 bases, with 8 bases of the junction left unmatched. CDR3 region: CASYSGGRTGELFF. Here the CDR3 DNA reads TGTGCCTCCTATAGCGGGGGGCGAACCGGGGAGCTGTTTTTT.

This clone was seen many times. The chain carries TRBV28 and TRBJ2-7; D is possibly TRBD1 or TRBD2 (5 bases each). V shed 8 bases and J shed 6 bases, with 20 bases lying between them. CDR1 is MDHEN and CDR2 is SYDVKM in the germline V gene. The CDR3 extends over 14 amino acids. The CDR3 nucleotides read TGTGCCAGCGGGACCTCCCTGGGCCTCGGCGAGCAGTACGTC. Its protein is CASGTSLGLGEQYV.

The chain is built from TRBV5-5 and TRBJ1-6; 8 bases agree with TRBD1. J gave up 8 bases and V 4 bases, and 14 bases lay outside the gene matches. Germline lookup yields CDR1 SGHKS and CDR2 YYEKEE (reference sequence). The CDR3 totals 17 residues. CDR3: CASSLTPGTGSDSPLHF. Here the CDR3 DNA reads TGTGCCAGCAGCCTAACCCCCGGGACAGGTTCTGATTCACCCCTCCACTTT.